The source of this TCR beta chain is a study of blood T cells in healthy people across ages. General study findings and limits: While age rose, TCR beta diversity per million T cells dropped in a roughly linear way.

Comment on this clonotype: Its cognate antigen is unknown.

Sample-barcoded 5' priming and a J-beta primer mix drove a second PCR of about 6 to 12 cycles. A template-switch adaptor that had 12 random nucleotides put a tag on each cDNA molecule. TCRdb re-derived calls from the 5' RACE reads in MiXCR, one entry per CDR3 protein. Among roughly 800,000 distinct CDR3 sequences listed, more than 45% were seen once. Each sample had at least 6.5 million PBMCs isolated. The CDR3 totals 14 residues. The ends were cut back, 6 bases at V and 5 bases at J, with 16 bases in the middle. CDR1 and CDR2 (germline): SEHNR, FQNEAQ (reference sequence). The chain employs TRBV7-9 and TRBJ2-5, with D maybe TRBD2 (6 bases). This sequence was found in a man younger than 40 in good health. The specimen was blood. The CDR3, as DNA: TGTGCCAGCAGTTTTAGCGGAGCCCTGGAGACCCAGTACTTC. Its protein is CASSFSGALETQYF.